The following is a T cell receptor beta chain sequence with its context. The data were taken from a study of T cell changes during pregnancy in multiple sclerosis. Only in-frame clones appear in the TCRdb table, and some are missing; sequencing was by immunoSEQ multiplex PCR. Of some 100,000 clones in the sample, roughly 93% were seen once. The germline gives CDR1 SGHDT, CDR2 YYEEEE. The CDR3 has 15 amino acids. The V end was cut by 4 bases, the J end by 3 bases, with 15 bases between. The origin of this receptor is a female donor with multiple sclerosis, enrolled in a pregnancy study. The chain recombines TRBV5-6 with TRBJ2-3; TRBD2 is a possible D gene (6 bases). The material sequenced was peripheral blood, taken before pregnancy. In DNA form, the CDR3 reads TGTGCCAGCAGCCCGGGACTTTATATTACAGATACGCAGTATTTT. The encoded protein is CASSPGLYITDTQYF. Drawing the rest from reference TRBV5-6 and TRBJ2-3, the complete variable domain is DAGVTQSPTHLIKTRGQQVTLRCSPKSGHDTVSWYQQALGQGPQFIFQYYEEEERQRGNFPDRFSGHQFPNYSSELNVNALLLGDSALYLCASSPGLYITDTQYFGPGTRLTVL.